One and the same sample provided the 4 T cell receptor beta chains below, sequenced in a study of cytomegalovirus exposure and HLA in healthy donors. A multiplex PCR was run with 60 Vbeta primers and 13 Jbeta primers. Using immunoSEQ multiplex PCR, the repertoire was profiled, and TCRdb retains in-frame clones only, with some absent. The sample lists roughly 250,000 clones, around two thirds occurring once. The sample comprised PBMCs. The source of these receptors is a female donor in good health and CMV-seronegative.

This sequence joins TRBV21-1 and TRBJ1-1; the DNA was not compared with TRBD1, the D call given in the table. TRBV21-1 is an annotated pseudogene. The CDR3 has 12 amino acids. CDR3 coding DNA: TGTGCGGCCGGACAGCAGAACACTGAAGCTTTCTTT. Protein product: CAAGQQNTEAFF.

This chain connects TRBV28 to TRBJ2-6; D might be TRBD1 (5 bases). The V end lost 5 bases, the J end lost 1 base, and 9 bases lay between the germline ends. Per germline, CDR1 MDHEN and CDR2 SYDVKM. This CDR3 has 15 residues. CDR3 protein: CASSAGFSGANVLTF. DNA for the CDR3: TGTGCCAGCAGTGCAGGGTTTTCTGGGGCCAACGTCCTGACTTTC.

The chain carries TRBV6-1 and TRBJ2-1; tentatively, D is TRBD1 (5 bases). V dropped 5 bases and J dropped 4 bases, with 12 bases sitting between them. The CDR3 covers 14 residues. Germline V CDR1 and CDR2: MNHNS, SASEGT. Written as DNA, the CDR3 is TGTGCCAGCAGTCCCTTCCAGGGTTACAATGAGCAGTTCTTC. Protein sequence: CASSPFQGYNEQFF.

This rearrangement joins TRBV5-8 to TRBJ2-7; tentative D call: TRBD2 (5 bases). This CDR3 comprises 16 residues. From germline, CDR1 is SGHTS and CDR2 YDEGEE. Trimming removed 4 bases at V and 0 bases at J, with 17 bases between. The CDR3 nucleotides read TGTGCCAGCAGCACCATAAGCGGATCCATCTCCTACGAGCAGTACTTC. Protein: CASSTISGSISYEQYF.